One T cell receptor beta chain is described in this entry. No cognate antigen has been identified for it. No much larger clone exists at a distance of one base, and base qualities are not known. TCRbeta CDR3 regions were amplified from genomic DNA using the immunoSEQ Assay, a bias-controlled multiplex PCR. From the authors' description of their analysis: The number of nucleated cells in each sample was estimated from the amplification of reference gene primers within the assay. Sequence reads were collapsed and filtered to measure the absolute abundance of every unique TCRbeta CDR3 rearrangement. For each sample, productive Simpson clonality was calculated by taking the square root of Simpson's diversity index across productive rearrangements. Sourced from immuneACCESS, this table was stored by TCRdb with only in-frame sequences that have V and J called. A share of the clones is absent; for the studies checked, an unresolved V gene accounts for under half, and the remainder has no known explanation. Clone size and the V and J calls come from that table; the DNA yielded D and trimming. The sample table contains 150,000 or so clones; only one count was recorded for 80% to 90% of them. About 38% of the sample is held by the ten biggest clonotypes.

This sample is drawn from a study of blood T cell repertoires in COVID-19 (dated by TCRdb to about 2020). As for the study more broadly: Collaborator samples came from the United States, Italy and Spain and covered acute and convalescent phases of COVID-19. The repertoires were made available in a free public database intended to serve as a resource for research on the immune response to SARS-CoV-2. The sample metadata nearly always contained a de-identified subject ID, COVID-19 status, age in years and sex. The samples were drawn from two sources: the first 160 participants of the ongoing ImmuneRACE study, and 1,254 subjects contributed by 6 global collaborators. The material from the prospective study consisted of cDNA or gDNA derived from T cells, B-cell-depleted T cells, or PBMCs. Deeply sampled blood TCRbeta repertoires from subjects exposed to, actively infected with, or recovered from COVID-19 were included in the dataset. Where available, HLA class I and class II types were taken from metadata supplied by the sample provider and were not determined by assay-based typing.

Reading from cysteine to phenylalanine, the CDR3 counts 14 amino acids. Only CDR3 DNA is held: 42 bases, read in frame from base 1. The trim is 3 bases for V and 5 bases for J, with a gap of 14 bases between the germline ends. CDR1 and CDR2, per the germline V gene (reference sequence), are SGHKS and YYEKEE. The investigation overall reported the following: The amount of clinical and demographic metadata varied by source and participant and was provided uncurated.

Collaborating institutions collected whole blood in K2EDTA tubes following their own protocols. For TCRbeta analysis, collaborators shipped samples as frozen whole blood, isolated PBMCs, or DNA extracted from either of those sample types. Recombination linked TRBV5-5 to TRBJ1-1; the D gene identity is not certain. Sequences were obtained from peripheral blood. The origin of this receptor is a human donor in a cohort sampled during active COVID-19. The DNA reads TGTGCCAGCAGCTCTTTGGACGCGGGGACTGAAGCTTTCTTT. This sequence encodes CASSSLDAGTEAFF.